The entry below describes one T cell receptor beta chain. The data originate from a study of response to subunit inactivated influenza vaccine. Trimming shortened V by 5 bases and J by 4 bases, and 18 bases separated the two germline ends. The CDR3 has 15 residues. CDR1 is MDHEN and CDR2 is SYDVKM in the germline V gene. TCRdb re-analysed the RT-PCR reads in MiXCR, keeping a single row per CDR3 protein. The sample lists around 150,000 distinct CDR3 sequences; roughly 11% were seen once. Sequencing was performed on non-naive T cells sorted from PBMCs, taken 40 to 50 days after vaccination. The chain uses TRBV28 and TRBJ2-7, with D perhaps TRBD2 (5 bases). The TCR sequence derives from a man aged 45-65 years who received an inactivated influenza vaccine. The chain's CDR3 is CASSLPHGIGYEQYF. The CDR3 region has the DNA TGTGCCAGCAGTCTACCCCACGGGATTGGGTACGAGCAGTACTTC. Full variable domain (remainder filled in from reference TRBV28 and TRBJ2-7): DVKVTQSSRYLVKRTGEKVFLECVQDMDHENMFWYRQDPGLGLRLIYFSYDVKMKEKGDIPEGYSVSREKKERFSLILESASTNQTSMYLCASSLPHGIGYEQYFGPGTRLTVT.